This T cell receptor beta chain is drawn from a study of blood T cell repertoires in COVID-19. Background on the study: Some COVID-19 samples were acute and others convalescent; all came from the United States, Italy and Spain. T cells, B-cell-depleted T cells, or PBMCs supplied cDNA or gDNA.

How the authors handled the data: Estimates of nucleated cell counts were drawn from the amplification of reference gene primers. The data were produced by immunoSEQ multiplex PCR, yet TCRdb's version contains in-frame clones alone and is incomplete. The V and J calls and clone size are taken from that table; D and trimming were inferred from the DNA. Of 15,000 to 20,000 clones listed, roughly nine tenths are singletons. Looked up from germline, CDR1 is SGDLS and CDR2 is YYNGEE. This CDR3 has 16 amino acids. Trimming took 0 bases from V and 10 from J; bases not matched to a gene: 13. The chain joins TRBV9 to TRBJ2-1; TRBD2 aligns across 7 bases. Material: peripheral blood. The clonotype originates from a human donor in a cohort sampled during active COVID-19. The CDR3 DNA is TGTGCCAGCAGCGTAGCGGGGGGACTCGGCCTGGGAGAGCAGTTCTTC. This encodes CASSVAGGLGLGEQFF. Drawing the rest from reference TRBV9 and TRBJ2-1, the complete variable domain is DSGVTQTPKHLITATGQRVTLRCSPRSGDLSVYWYQQSLDQGLQFLIQYYNGEERAKGNILERFSAQQFPDLHSELNLSSLELGDSALYFCASSVAGGLGLGEQFFGPGTRLTVL.